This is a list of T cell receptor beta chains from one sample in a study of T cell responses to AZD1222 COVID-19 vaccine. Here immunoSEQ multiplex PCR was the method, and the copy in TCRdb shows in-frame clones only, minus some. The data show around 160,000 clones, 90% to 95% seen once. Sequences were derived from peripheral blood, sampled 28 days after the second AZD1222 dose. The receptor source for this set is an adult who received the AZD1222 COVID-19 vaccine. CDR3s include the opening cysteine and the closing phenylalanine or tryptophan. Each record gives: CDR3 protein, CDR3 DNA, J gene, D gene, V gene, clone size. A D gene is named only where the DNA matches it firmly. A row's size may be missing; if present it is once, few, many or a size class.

CASSVVAGAGTDTQYF	TGTGCCAGCAGCGTCGTAGCGGGAGCCGGTACAGATACGCAGTATTTT	TRBJ2-3	TRBD2	TRBV9	once
CASSQALDRGWFEQYF	TGCGCCAGCAGCCAAGCTCTGGACAGGGGGTGGTTCGAGCAGTACTTC	TRBJ2-7	TRBD1	TRBV4-3	.
CASSSAGVIYEQYF	TGTGCCAGCAGCTCAGCGGGAGTTATCTACGAGCAGTACTTC	TRBJ2-7	TRBD2	TRBV27	.
CASLGGNYGYTF	TGTGCCAGCTTAGGGGGAAACTATGGCTACACCTTC	TRBJ1-2	.	TRBV6-5	.
CASSFGTSTDTQYF	TGTGCCAGCAGCTTCGGGACCTCCACAGATACGCAGTATTTT	TRBJ2-3	.	TRBV7-9	.
CASSWTRQGLVYEQYF	TGTGCCAGCAGCTGGACCCGACAAGGACTGGTCTACGAGCAGTACTTC	TRBJ2-7	.	TRBV5-6	.
CASSISWENQPQHF	TGTGCCAGTAGTATTTCGTGGGAGAATCAGCCCCAGCATTTT	TRBJ1-5	.	TRBV19	.
CASSQRVAGGLRGEQFF	TGTGCCAGCAGCCAGAGGGTAGCGGGAGGGCTTAGAGGTGAGCAGTTCTTC	TRBJ2-1	TRBD2	TRBV3-1/TRBV3-2	.
CASSQEQGFAGGSAIEQFF	TGTGCCAGCAGCCAGGAACAGGGTTTCGCGGGAGGATCGGCAATTGAGCAGTTCTTC	TRBJ2-1	TRBD2	TRBV4-2	.
CASSQVTAGLETQYF	TGTGCCAGCAGCCAAGTCACAGCAGGATTAGAGACCCAGTACTTC	TRBJ2-5	.	TRBV4-2	.
CASSPTGTGVLAGELFF	TGTGCCAGCAGTCCAACCGGGACAGGGGTTTTAGCCGGGGAGCTGTTTTTT	TRBJ2-2	TRBD1	TRBV28	.